The 26 T cell receptor beta chains in this list originate from one sample, sequenced in a study of CD4 T cells in relation to SARS-CoV-2 and coronaviruses. Their recognized antigens are unknown. Data came from immunoSEQ multiplex PCR; TCRdb stores just in-frame clones and leaves some out. The sample consists of some 23,000 clones, over 60% of them appearing once. The unexposed donors gave CD4+ T cells in 2011-2018, prior to COVID-19. The cells were cultured for less than twelve days before CD4+ T cells were isolated. Sequences were obtained from CD4+ T cells from PBMCs, cultured in vitro. The receptors here all came from a human donor in good health.

The chain employs TRBV6-2 or TRBV6-3 and TRBJ2-5; 10 positions agree with TRBD2. CDR1 and CDR2 (germline): MNHEY, SVGEGT. The CDR3 has 16 residues. The CDR3 bases are TGTGCAACCAGCAGAGGTCTAGCGGGGGAAAAAGAGACCCAGTACTTC. Its translation is CATSRGLAGEKETQYF.

This chain links TRBV7-2 with TRBJ2-1; 7 nucleotides match TRBD2. Germline V gene data show CDR1 as SGHTA and CDR2 as FQGNSA. The J segment lost 4 bases and the V segment lost 6 bases, leaving 6 bases of the junction unmatched. This CDR3 contains 14 residues. CDR3 nucleotide sequence: TGTGCCAGCAGGTCCGCTAGCGGTTACAATGAGCAGTTCTTC. This encodes CASRSASGYNEQFF.

This clone was counted only a few times. The chain links TRBV30 to TRBJ1-6; no reliable D call. Germline CDR1 is GTSNPN and CDR2 is SVGIG (reference sequence). The CDR3 runs 10 residues. Trimming cost V 1 base and J 14 bases, with 6 bases left between them. This CDR3 reads CAWSGVTLHF. DNA of the CDR3: TGTGCCTGGAGTGGGGTCACCCTCCACTTT. Together with reference TRBV30 and TRBJ1-6, the CDR3 gives the full variable domain: SQTIHQWPATLVQPVGSPLSLECTVEGTSNPNLYWYRQAAGRGLQLLFYSVGIGQISSEVPQNLSASRPQDRQFILSSKKLLLSDSGFYLCAWSGVTLHFGNGTRLTVT.

This chain uses TRBV12-3 or TRBV12-4 with TRBJ2-3; possible D gene TRBD2, 6 bases. The CDR3 loop spans 13 amino acids. The ends were cut back, 5 bases at V and 2 bases at J, with 8 bases in the middle. The CDR3 region is CASSRDFTDTQYF. In DNA, the CDR3 is TGTGCCAGCAGTCGGGACTTCACAGATACGCAGTATTTT.

V usage is TRBV7-2 and J usage is TRBJ2-5; 7 nucleotides line up with TRBD2. CDR3 size: 16 residues. Germline CDR1 reads SGHTA; CDR2 reads FQGNSA. V trimming: 5 bases; J trimming: 4 bases; junction bases outside the gene matches: 13. The CDR3 region has the DNA TGTGCCAGCAGCCGGAACATCCAGCGGGATCCAGAGACCCAGTACTTC. Its protein is CASSRNIQRDPETQYF.

The chain carries TRBV6-5 and TRBJ2-7; 7 bases match TRBD2. CDR3 length: 14 residues. Looked up from germline, CDR1 is MNHEY and CDR2 is SVGAGI. J lost 3 bases, V lost 8 bases, and 10 bases had no gene match. The CDR3 nucleotides are TGTGCCAGCGGGTCCCCCTCGGGGGGCTACGAGCAGTACTTC. Its protein product is CASGSPSGGYEQYF.

In this sample, this clone turned up a few times. The genes are TRBV10-3 and TRBJ2-1; D may match TRBD1 or TRBD2 (5 bases each). The CDR3 length is 12 residues. Per the germline V gene, CDR1 is ENHRY and CDR2 is SYGVKD. V was cut by 3 bases and J by 6 bases, with 6 bases left in between. In DNA, the CDR3 is TGTGCCATCAGTGATGGGACCAATGAGCAGTTCTTC. Encoded protein: CAISDGTNEQFF.

A single count supports this clone. This chain connects TRBV18 to TRBJ1-1; D is unclear. Germline V gene lookup returns CDR1 KGHSH and CDR2 LQKENI. Trimming took 2 bases from V and 10 from J, leaving 14 bases between them. The CDR3 covers 13 residues. CDR3 bases: TGTGCCAGCTCACCAGCCAAGGGATCGCGAGCTTTCTTT. Its protein product is CASSPAKGSRAFF.

Here the CDR3 reads CSVRQGGTDTQYF. The CDR3 coding sequence is TGCAGCGTGAGACAGGGAGGCACAGATACGCAGTATTTT. The J gene is TRBJ2-3, the V gene TRBV29-1; 7 bases fit TRBD1. The germline CDR1 and CDR2 sequences are SQVTM and ANQGSEA. The V segment lost 6 bases and the J segment 1 base; nucleotides outside the gene matches: 4. The CDR3 has 13 residues.

The rearrangement uses TRBV19 and TRBJ1-3; a possible D gene is TRBD1 (5 bases). V shed 7 bases and J shed 1 base, with 14 bases lying between them. CDR1 and CDR2 from the germline V gene are LNHDA and SQIVND (reference sequence). This CDR3 region has 15 residues. CDR3 residues: CASKARDGSGNTIYF. CDR3 bases: TGTGCCAGTAAAGCCCGGGACGGATCTGGAAACACCATATATTTT.

This clone was seen a handful of times. The rearrangement joins TRBV11-2 to TRBJ2-7; 7 nucleotides align to TRBD2. V shed 3 bases, J shed 5 bases, and the junction held 13 bases outside the gene matches. This CDR3 spans 16 amino acids. Germline CDR1 SGHAT, CDR2 FQNNGV. Here the CDR3 reads CASSFLVHAGAHEQYF. The CDR3 nucleotides are TGTGCCAGCAGCTTCCTGGTTCACGCGGGAGCCCACGAGCAGTACTTC.

This chain links TRBV7-9 with TRBJ2-4; TRBD2 matches at 9 bases. The ends lost 0 bases at V and 7 bases at J; junction bases unmatched: 7. Per the germline V gene, CDR1 is SEHNR and CDR2 is FQNEAQ (reference sequence). The CDR3 is made up of 16 amino acids. CDR3 loop: CASSLARRGGVNIQYF. CDR3 DNA sequence: TGTGCCAGCAGCTTAGCGCGGCGGGGGGGCGTCAACATTCAGTACTTC.

The V call is TRBV19, the J call TRBJ2-5, with D unresolved. The CDR3 contains 14 residues. Trimming stripped 0 bases from V and 7 bases from J, with 12 bases between. Germline CDR1 and CDR2: LNHDA and SQIVND (reference sequence). The CDR3 spells CASSIDRNGVTQYF. The CDR3 coding sequence is TGTGCCAGTAGTATAGATCGTAATGGGGTGACCCAGTACTTC.

The V and J genes are TRBV6-2 or TRBV6-3 and TRBJ1-6; D is ambiguous. Deletions cut 1 base from V and 8 bases from J, with 6 bases between. CDR3 size: 13 residues. Per germline, CDR1 MNHEY and CDR2 SVGEGT. The CDR3: CASSYLEDSPLHF. The CDR3 nucleotides read TGTGCCAGCAGTTACTTAGAAGATTCACCCCTCCACTTT.

This chain uses TRBV19 with TRBJ2-7; 7 nucleotides agree with TRBD1. J gave up 3 bases and V 3 bases, and 11 bases lay outside the gene matches. The CDR3 covers 16 residues. Germline assignment: CDR1 LNHDA and CDR2 SQIVND (reference sequence). The CDR3 bases are TGTGCCAGTAGTATGCGATCGGGACAGAAAGTCTACGAGCAGTACTTC. Protein product: CASSMRSGQKVYEQYF.

The V gene is TRBV4-1, the J gene TRBJ2-1; tentative D call: TRBD2 (7 bases). Between the trimmed V and J ends, which lost 4 bases and 6 bases, there was a span of 16 bases. This CDR3 is built from 15 residues. The germline gives CDR1 MGHRA, CDR2 YSYEKL. The CDR3 coding sequence is TGCGCCAGCAGCCCGCGGGGGCCTCAGGGCAATGAGCAGTTCTTC. As protein: CASSPRGPQGNEQFF.

V usage is TRBV10-3 and J usage is TRBJ2-5, with 8 bases identical to TRBD2. Unmatched junction bases numbered 11, after V lost 6 bases and J lost 2 bases. CDR3 length: 16 residues. Germline CDR1 and CDR2: ENHRY and SYGVKD. CDR3 loop: CAISETLSGVQETQYF. The CDR3 region has the DNA TGTGCCATCAGCGAGACACTTAGCGGGGTACAAGAGACCCAGTACTTC.

The chain links TRBV7-3 to TRBJ2-2, with 10 positions matching TRBD1. J gave up 6 bases and V 1 base, and 2 bases lay outside the gene matches. CDR1 is SGHTA and CDR2 is FQGTGA in the germline V gene. There are 15 residues in the CDR3. The DNA of the CDR3 is TGTGCCAGCAGCTTAAAGGGACAGGGGTCCGGGGAGCTGTTTTTT. Encoded protein: CASSLKGQGSGELFF.

The gene calls are TRBV3-1 (or the pseudogene TRBV3-2) and TRBJ2-7; possibly TRBD1 or TRBD2 for D (5 bases each). Germline CDR1 LGHDT, CDR2 YNNKEL (reference sequence). V lost 0 bases to trimming and J lost 4 bases, with 16 bases between them. This CDR3 is built from 16 residues. The DNA of the CDR3 is TGTGCCAGCAGCCAAGATTGGGCCAGGGCGGGTTACGAGCAGTACTTC. Translating gives CASSQDWARAGYEQYF.

This chain connects TRBV12-3 or TRBV12-4 to TRBJ1-3, with D unclear. The CDR3 consists of 13 residues. Between the trimmed V and J ends, which lost 7 bases and 0 bases, there was a span of 7 bases. The CDR3 region has the DNA TGTGCCAGCACCGTGGGCTCTGGAAACACCATATATTTT. This translates into CASTVGSGNTIYF.

The V call is TRBV4-3, the J call TRBJ1-4, with unresolved D. V lost 1 base, J lost 0 bases, and 6 bases lay in between. This CDR3 is built from 15 residues. CDR1 is LGHNA and CDR2 is YSLEER in the germline V gene. The CDR3 sequence is CASSQGAATNEKLFF. CDR3 sequence (DNA): TGCGCCAGCAGCCAAGGGGCTGCAACTAATGAAAAACTGTTTTTT.

V is TRBV28 and J is TRBJ2-7, with D tentatively TRBD1 (5 bases). Germline assignment: CDR1 MDHEN and CDR2 SYDVKM. V lost 8 bases and J lost 6, with 20 bases in between. This CDR3 comprises 14 residues. The CDR3 DNA reads as TGTGCCAGCGGGGCCCCATCCCACCTCTTCGAGCAGTACTTC. Translated: CASGAPSHLFEQYF.

The V call is TRBV5-1, the J call TRBJ1-2; TRBD1 matches 9 bases. CDR3 length equals 12 residues. Germline CDR1 is SGHRS and CDR2 is YFSETQ. V trimming: 8 bases; J trimming: 5 bases; junction bases outside the gene matches: 4. CDR3: CASATGGYGYTF. The CDR3 region has the DNA TGCGCCAGTGCGACAGGGGGGTATGGCTACACCTTC.

The V and J genes are TRBV6-2 or TRBV6-3 and TRBJ1-6; unclear D gene. The CDR3 covers 17 residues. V lost 0 bases, J lost 5 bases, and 14 bases lay in between. Germline loops: CDR1 MNHEY, CDR2 SVGEGT. The CDR3 protein is CASSYSALGENNSPLHF. The CDR3 region has the DNA TGTGCCAGCAGTTACTCGGCCCTTGGGGAAAATAATTCACCCCTCCACTTT.

This clone was seen just once. The chain recombines TRBV12-3 or TRBV12-4 with TRBJ2-2; no clear D. The CDR3 consists of 13 residues. Trimming stripped 6 bases from V and 7 bases from J, with 12 bases between. The CDR3 region is CASSPPHVGELFF. CDR3 nucleotide sequence: TGTGCCAGCAGCCCCCCCCATGTCGGGGAGCTGTTTTTT.

J is TRBJ2-2 and V is TRBV5-4, with 13 bases lining up with TRBD2. The CDR3 has 17 amino acids. Looked up from germline, CDR1 is SGHNT and CDR2 is YYREEE (reference sequence). Unmatched junction bases numbered 9, after V lost 4 bases and J lost 6 bases. The CDR3 nucleotides are TGTGCCAGCAGCGTTCAGACTAGCGGGAGGAGGGCCGGGGAGCTGTTTTTT. As protein: CASSVQTSGRRAGELFF. Full variable domain (outside the CDR3, taken from reference TRBV5-4 and TRBJ2-2): ETGVTQSPTHLIKTRGQQVTLRCSSQSGHNTVSWYQQALGQGPQFIFQYYREEENGRGNFPPRFSGLQFPNYSSELNVNALELDDSALYLCASSVQTSGRRAGELFFGEGSRLTVL.